The 29 T cell receptor beta chains reported below all come from one sample, sequenced in a study of blood T cell repertoires in COVID-19 (dated by TCRdb to about 2020). The library was made by the immunoSEQ multiplex PCR assay. Imported from immuneACCESS, the table was reduced by TCRdb to in-frame sequences with V and J called. These copies leave out some clones; in studies compared against another copy, an unresolved V gene accounts for under half, and the cause of the remainder is not known. This sample gives about 36,000 clones in total; roughly nine tenths of them show up just once. 4% to 6% of the sample lies in the top ten. The sequenced material came from peripheral blood. These receptors all come from a human donor in a cohort sampled during active COVID-19.

The genes are TRBV7-9 and TRBJ2-5, with 9 bases identical to TRBD2. This CDR3 spans 16 amino acids. Germline-derived CDR1 and CDR2 are SEHNR and FQNEAQ (reference sequence). Trimming at V came to 5 bases and at J to 5 bases, leaving 12 bases not matched to a gene. CDR3 nucleotide sequence: TGTGCCAGCAGCCCTCGGGCGGCGGGAGGGCCGGAGACCCAGTACTTC. Its translation is CASSPRAAGGPETQYF.

The rearrangement joins TRBV7-3 to TRBJ2-7; tentative D call: TRBD1 (6 bases). The CDR3 has 13 residues. CDR1 is SGHTA and CDR2 is FQGTGA in the germline V gene. Between the trimmed V and J ends, which lost 5 bases and 7 bases, there was a span of 15 bases. Written as DNA, the CDR3 is TGTGCCAGCAGCCCGGGACAAACGCGGGAGCAGTACTTC. Translation gives CASSPGQTREQYF.

V is TRBV28 and J is TRBJ2-7; tentatively, D is TRBD1 (9 bases). The germline V gene encodes CDR1 MDHEN and CDR2 SYDVKM. Trimming took off 11 bases at V and 6 bases at J, with 23 bases between the two ends. This CDR3 comprises 14 residues. This CDR3 reads CAGQGSSGKFEQYF. The CDR3 nucleotides are TGTGCCGGACAGGGGAGTAGCGGGAAGTTCGAGCAGTACTTC.

Only a few counts were recorded for this clone. The chain employs TRBV9 and TRBJ1-6; TRBD1 matches 7 bases. The CDR3 extends over 15 amino acids. Germline V gene sequence: CDR1 SGDLS, CDR2 YYNGEE. V gave up 0 bases and J gave up 10 bases; unmatched junction bases: 7. This chain's CDR3 is CASSVGETGSSPLHF. The CDR3 nucleotides read TGTGCCAGCAGCGTAGGTGAGACAGGGTCCTCACCCCTCCACTTT.

The chain recombines TRBV4-3 with TRBJ2-1, with D tentatively TRBD2 (6 bases). The CDR3 contains 17 residues. Trimming took off 1 base at V and 2 bases at J, with 15 bases between the two ends. Germline V CDR1 and CDR2: LGHNA, YSLEER. CDR3 DNA: TGCGCCAGCAGCCAAGCTACGGGGTCGGGAGCCTACAATGAGCAGTTCTTC. It yields the protein CASSQATGSGAYNEQFF.

The V gene is TRBV27, the J gene TRBJ1-2, with 7 bases that match TRBD1. Germline V gene lookup returns CDR1 MNHEY and CDR2 SMNVEV (reference sequence). V lost 7 bases and J lost 8; bases outside the gene matches: 7. The CDR3 covers 12 residues. Written as DNA, the CDR3 is TGTGCCAGCACGCGACAGGGTCAAGGCTACACCTTC. Translated, it gives CASTRQGQGYTF.

This chain links TRBV14 with TRBJ2-1, with a possible D match to TRBD2 (5 bases). The CDR3 extends over 14 amino acids. Germline CDR1 is SGHDN and CDR2 is FVKESK. V was pared by 0 bases and J by 7 bases, with 10 bases between. CDR3 DNA sequence: TGTGCCAGCAGCCAAGAACTCAGGACTAATGAGCAGTTCTTC. Translating it yields CASSQELRTNEQFF.

V usage is TRBV30 and J usage is TRBJ1-6; D not resolved. The length of the CDR3 is 14 residues. Germline loops: CDR1 GTSNPN, CDR2 SVGIG (reference sequence). Trimming took off 0 bases at V and 7 bases at J, with 10 bases between the two ends. The chain's CDR3 is CAWSVAGINSPLHF. The CDR3 DNA reads as TGTGCCTGGAGTGTGGCGGGTATCAATTCACCCCTCCACTTT.

The gene calls are TRBV11-2 and TRBJ1-2; 7 nucleotides agree with TRBD1. CDR1 SGHAT and CDR2 FQNNGV come from the germline V gene. This CDR3 spans 12 amino acids. After removal of 5 bases from V and 12 bases from J, the junction contained 9 bases not matched to a gene. As DNA, the CDR3 is TGTGCCAGCAGCCCTCCCGGGACAGTCAACACCTTC. Protein: CASSPPGTVNTF.

J is TRBJ1-3 and V is TRBV29-1; 9 bases map to TRBD1. The germline CDR1 and CDR2 sequences are SQVTM and ANQGSEA. V dropped 1 base and J dropped 0; count of bases not matched to a gene: 10. The CDR3 spans 18 residues. The CDR3 reads CSVEVGGQGSLSGNTIYF. CDR3 nucleotides: TGCAGCGTTGAAGTAGGGGGACAGGGTTCCCTCTCTGGAAACACCATATATTTT.

The rearrangement uses TRBV5-4 and TRBJ2-3, with 10 bases lining up with TRBD2. Unmatched junction bases numbered 6, after V lost 0 bases and J lost 5 bases. This CDR3 spans 16 amino acids. Germline V lookup: CDR1 SGHNT, CDR2 YYREEE (reference sequence). In DNA form, the CDR3 reads TGTGCCAGCAGCTTGGGGAGCGGGAGGGCCCAAGATACGCAGTATTTT. The encoded protein is CASSLGSGRAQDTQYF.

As DNA, the CDR3 is TGTGCCAGCAGCCGGGGCGGGAGGGACGCGTACGAGCAGTACTTC. This sequence encodes CASSRGGRDAYEQYF. The gene calls are TRBV5-6 and TRBJ2-7; 9 positions agree with TRBD2. V shed 4 bases and J 4 bases; nucleotides not matched to a gene: 9. There are 15 residues in the CDR3. CDR1 and CDR2 from the germline V gene are SGHDT and YYEEEE.

The chain is built from TRBV9 and TRBJ2-2; possible D gene TRBD2, 5 bases. The germline CDR1 and CDR2 sequences are SGDLS and YYNGEE. V was cut by 7 bases and J by 4 bases, with 11 bases left in between. CDR3 size: 13 residues. The CDR3 nucleotides are TGTGCCAGCGGGCTAGCAGTCACCGGGGAGCTGTTTTTT. This sequence encodes CASGLAVTGELFF.

The V gene is TRBV10-3, the J gene TRBJ2-3; perhaps TRBD2 as D (5 bases). With 3 bases removed from V and 0 bases from J, the gap between germline ends came to 7 bases. This CDR3 has 14 amino acids. Germline loops: CDR1 ENHRY, CDR2 SYGVKD. The CDR3, as DNA: TGTGCCATCAGTGACCGCGGGAGCACAGATACGCAGTATTTT. Translating it yields CAISDRGSTDTQYF.

V gene TRBV7-8 combines with J gene TRBJ2-5; 7 positions agree with TRBD1. The germline V gene encodes CDR1 SGHVS and CDR2 FQNEAQ. V was clipped by 1 base and J by 6 bases; unmatched bases: 8. The CDR3 spans 15 residues. The DNA of the CDR3 is TGTGCCAGCAGCTTAGTTAGGGGGCGAGTACAGACCCAGTACTTC. Translating gives CASSLVRGRVQTQYF.

The sample holds one count of this clone. This CDR3 reads CASKLEVGEQFF. CDR3 nucleotides: TGTGCCAGCAAACTAGAGGTGGGTGAGCAGTTCTTC. The chain has TRBV2 and TRBJ2-1; TRBD2 might be the D (5 bases). This CDR3 spans 12 amino acids. Germline CDR1 is SNHLY and CDR2 is FYNNEI. Trimming removed 7 bases at V and 9 bases at J, with 13 bases between.

The chain employs TRBV18 and TRBJ2-7; weak D call: TRBD1 (6 bases). The germline V gene has CDR1 KGHSH and CDR2 LQKENI. CDR3 size: 13 residues. Trimming removed 4 bases at V and 4 bases at J, with 11 bases between. The CDR3 is CASSRGQSYEQYF. The CDR3 bases are TGTGCCAGCTCACGAGGACAGTCTTACGAGCAGTACTTC.

The genes are TRBV27 and TRBJ2-1; TRBD2 aligns across 13 bases. This CDR3 has 16 residues. Trimming removed 4 bases from V and 8 bases from J; junction bases left unmatched: 8. Per germline, CDR1 MNHEY and CDR2 SMNVEV (reference sequence). DNA of the CDR3: TGTGCCAGCAGTTCCCCCGGGACTAGCGGGAAGGATGAGCAGTTCTTC. It encodes CASSSPGTSGKDEQFF.

This chain uses TRBV10-2 with TRBJ2-3; D is unclear. The CDR3 sequence is 11 residues long. Germline CDR1 is WSHSY and CDR2 is SAAADI. The V and J ends lost 2 bases and 9 bases respectively, with 6 bases between them. The CDR3: CASSEQITQYF. The CDR3 DNA reads TGCGCCAGCAGTGAGCAGATAACGCAGTATTTT.

The gene calls are TRBV5-5 and TRBJ1-4; 7 nucleotides line up with TRBD1. Germline V gene data show CDR1 as SGHKS and CDR2 as YYEKEE (reference sequence). The CDR3 totals 14 residues. V was clipped by 4 bases and J by 3 bases; unmatched bases: 3. The CDR3 nucleotides are TGTGCCAGCAGCATGACAGGGCCTAATGAAAAACTGTTTTTT. Its translation: CASSMTGPNEKLFF.

The chain couples TRBV6-6 to TRBJ1-4; the D gene is possibly TRBD1 (5 bases). Germline V lookup: CDR1 MNHNY, CDR2 SVGAGI (reference sequence). With 0 bases removed from V and 8 bases from J, the gap between germline ends came to 16 bases. The CDR3 has 16 amino acids. CDR3 sequence: CASSYSTGRADEKLFF. The CDR3, as DNA: TGTGCCAGCAGTTACTCGACGGGCAGGGCGGACGAAAAACTGTTTTTT.

The V and J genes are TRBV28 and TRBJ2-2; the D gene is possibly TRBD1 (6 bases). This CDR3 region has 14 residues. CDR1 MDHEN and CDR2 SYDVKM come from the germline V gene. Trimming left V 2 bases short and J 6 bases short, with 10 bases between. The CDR3 here is CASSLGQSAGELFF. The CDR3, as DNA: TGTGCCAGCAGTTTAGGACAGAGTGCCGGGGAGCTGTTTTTT.

The chain combines TRBV12-3 or TRBV12-4 with TRBJ2-1; D gene ambiguous. The CDR3 length is 13 residues. V dropped 1 base and J dropped 8 bases, with 9 bases sitting between them. Written as DNA, the CDR3 is TGTGCCAGCAGTTTAGTCTCTAGTCATGAGCAGTTCTTC. This sequence encodes CASSLVSSHEQFF.

The chain is built from TRBV3-1 (or the pseudogene TRBV3-2) and TRBJ1-4, with 9 nucleotides matching TRBD1. V shed 8 bases, J shed 9 bases, and the junction held 7 bases outside the gene matches. The CDR3 sequence is 13 residues long. The V gene's germline CDR1 is LGHDT and CDR2 YNNKEL (reference sequence). The CDR3: CASGGGQGQKLFF. DNA for the CDR3: TGTGCCAGCGGGGGGGGACAGGGCCAAAAACTGTTTTTT.

The chain employs TRBV29-1 and TRBJ2-4; TRBD1 aligns across 9 bases. The germline V gene encodes CDR1 SQVTM and CDR2 ANQGSEA. CDR3 length: 17 amino acids. The ends lost 6 bases at V and 0 bases at J; junction bases unmatched: 12. The CDR3 reads CSVVGQGTHLAKNIQYF. In nucleotides, the CDR3 is TGCAGCGTCGTCGGACAGGGGACCCACCTAGCCAAAAACATTCAGTACTTC.

J is TRBJ2-4 and V is TRBV7-9, with 11 positions matching TRBD2. From germline, CDR1 is SEHNR and CDR2 FQNEAQ (reference sequence). The CDR3 has 19 amino acids. J was trimmed by 1 base and V by 1 base; bases with no gene match: 9. For the CDR3, the DNA is TGTGCCAGCAGCTTAGTGGTAGCGGGAGGGCCTCGGGCCAAAAACATTCAGTACTTC. It yields the protein CASSLVVAGGPRAKNIQYF. The full variable domain, with the rest looked up from reference TRBV7-9 and TRBJ2-4, is DTGVSQNPRHKITKRGQNVTFRCDPISEHNRLYWYRQTLGQGPEFLTYFQNEAQLEKSRLLSDRFSAERPKGSFSTLEIQRTEQGDSAMYLCASSLVVAGGPRAKNIQYFGAGTRLSVL.

Written as DNA, the CDR3 is TGTGCCAGCAGCCGTACCTTCATAAAAGGACGGCAGACTAGCGGCCCAAGGGATGAGCAGTTCTTC. Encoded protein: CASSRTFIKGRQTSGPRDEQFF. The chain uses TRBV7-8 and TRBJ2-1; 9 bases line up with TRBD2. The V gene end was trimmed by 5 bases and the J gene end by 8 bases; junction bases not matched to a gene: 31. The V gene's germline CDR1 is SGHVS and CDR2 FQNEAQ. This CDR3 comprises 22 residues.

The chain combines TRBV27 with TRBJ1-3; 7 bases line up with TRBD1. The CDR3 covers 15 residues. V trimming: 6 bases; J trimming: 0 bases; junction bases outside the gene matches: 5. Germline loops: CDR1 MNHEY, CDR2 SMNVEV (reference sequence). In nucleotides, the CDR3 is TGTGCCAGCAGATTACAGGGGAACTCTGGAAACACCATATATTTT. Amino acid sequence: CASRLQGNSGNTIYF.

The chain employs TRBV6-2 or TRBV6-3 and TRBJ2-3; 7 bases map to TRBD1. The germline V gene has CDR1 MNHEY and CDR2 SVGEGT. The CDR3 covers 15 residues. Germline trimming cut 2 bases from V and 1 base from J; bases unmatched to any gene: 3. CDR3 nucleotide sequence: TGTGCCAGCAGTTACAGGGGGCACGGCACAGATACGCAGTATTTT. Translated, it gives CASSYRGHGTDTQYF.